These T cell receptor beta chains were read from a single sample in a study of T cells in localized non-small cell lung cancer. Assay used: immunoSEQ multiplex PCR; TCRdb lists only in-frame clones, some missing. The sample includes approximately 41,000 clones, about nine tenths of them seen just once. The sequences come from peripheral blood mononuclear cells, collected before any cancer treatment. The receptors originated from a male donor at least 60 years old with stage II lung adenocarcinoma. Both conserved end residues are part of each CDR3. The D gene is left open where the match is weak. Only part of the rows carry a size: once, few, many, or a class if the clone is expanded.

>TRBJ2-1|TRBD1|15|TRBV10-1|.
CASSGQGAKENEQFF
TGCGCCAGCTCCGGACAGGGGGCGAAGGAAAATGAGCAGTTCTTC
>TRBJ2-7|.|13|TRBV28|.
CASSFIRDHEQYF
TGTGCCAGCAGTTTCATCAGGGACCACGAGCAGTACTTC
>TRBJ1-5|.|13|TRBV14|.
CASSGHLGGPQHF
TGTGCCAGCAGCGGCCACTTAGGAGGGCCCCAGCATTTT
>TRBJ1-1|.|13|TRBV7-9|.
CASSLGSQGEAFF
TGTGCCAGCAGCTTGGGTAGCCAAGGTGAAGCTTTCTTT
>TRBJ2-2|TRBD2|18|TRBV18|.
CASSLGTSGSIDTGELFF
TGTGCCAGCTCCCTCGGGACTAGCGGGAGTATAGACACCGGGGAGCTGTTTTTT
>TRBJ1-4|.|18|TRBV5-1|.
CASSLSPIGSVANEKLFF
TGCGCCAGCAGCTTGTCCCCGATAGGGTCGGTGGCTAATGAAAAACTGTTTTTT
>TRBJ2-1|TRBD2|18|TRBV25-1|.
CASSATPGTSGTHHEQFF
TGTGCCAGCAGTGCCACCCCCGGGACTAGCGGGACCCACCATGAGCAGTTCTTC
>TRBJ1-4|.|14|TRBV5-1|.
CASSLGLTGGQLFF
TGCGCCAGCAGCCTGGGACTGACGGGAGGGCAACTGTTTTTT
>TRBJ2-5|.|15|TRBV28|once
CASSGRAEGEETQYF
TGTGCCAGCAGTGGACGAGCGGAAGGGGAAGAGACCCAGTACTTC
>TRBJ1-5|.|14|TRBV2|.
CASSDGPDYQPQHF
TGTGCCAGCAGTGACGGGCCAGATTATCAGCCCCAGCATTTT
>TRBJ1-2|TRBD1|14|TRBV19|.
CASSHQWTGNGYTF
TGTGCCAGTAGTCATCAGTGGACAGGGAATGGCTACACCTTC
>TRBJ1-5|.|13|TRBV18|.
CASSPGLREPQHF
TGTGCCAGCTCTCCCGGCCTTAGGGAGCCCCAGCATTTT
>TRBJ1-2|.|16|TRBV28|.
CASRYPKTRTSYGYTF
TGTGCCAGCAGATATCCTAAGACCCGGACAAGCTATGGCTACACCTTC
>TRBJ1-5|.|13|TRBV5-6|.
CASSSGDNQPQHF
TGTGCCAGCAGCTCCGGGGATAATCAGCCCCAGCATTTT
>TRBJ1-3|.|14|TRBV7-9|.
CASNLGGSGNTIYF
TGTGCCAGCAACTTGGGAGGCTCTGGAAACACCATATATTTT
>TRBJ2-4|.|12|TRBV19|.
CASSLGTRIQYF
TGTGCCAGTAGTCTAGGAACACGGATTCAGTACTTC
>TRBJ2-2|.|15|TRBV11-1|.
CASSLWGRNTGELFF
TGTGCCAGCAGCTTATGGGGCAGGAACACCGGGGAGCTGTTTTTT
>TRBJ2-1|TRBD1|15|TRBV6-1|once
CASSLQTGSYNEQFF
TGTGCCAGCAGTCTACAGACAGGGTCCTACAATGAGCAGTTCTTC
>TRBJ2-3|TRBD1|14|TRBV5-4|.
CASTIQGITDTQYF
TGTGCCAGCACCATACAGGGGATCACAGATACGCAGTATTTT
>TRBJ1-4|.|17|TRBV30|.
CAWSVTVGRRPNEKLFF
TGTGCCTGGAGTGTAACTGTGGGACGCCGACCGAATGAAAAACTGTTTTTT
>TRBJ2-3|.|13|TRBV30|.
CAWSRQDTDTQYF
TGTGCCTGGAGTCGACAGGACACAGATACGCAGTATTTT
>TRBJ1-2|.|16|TRBV9|.
CASSGLTALFNYGYTF
TGTGCCAGCAGTGGCCTGACAGCTTTATTTAACTATGGCTACACCTTC
>TRBJ1-5|.|12|TRBV10-2|.
CASRQGNQPQHF
TGCGCCAGCAGGCAGGGTAATCAGCCCCAGCATTTT
>TRBJ2-5|.|17|TRBV9|.
CASSVEQVLTPRGTQYF
TGTGCCAGCAGCGTAGAACAGGTTCTAACCCCTCGTGGGACCCAGTACTTC
>TRBJ2-7|.|14|TRBV29-1|.
CSVALGTVDYEQYF
TGCAGCGTCGCCTTAGGGACCGTAGACTACGAGCAGTACTTC
>TRBJ2-7|.|17|TRBV10-3|.
CAISESTGPRSSYEQYF
TGTGCCATCAGTGAGTCGACGGGACCGAGGAGCTCCTACGAGCAGTACTTC
>TRBJ2-5|.|16|TRBV4-1|once
CASSQDLSSILETQYF
TGCGCCAGCAGCCAAGATCTTTCCAGCATCCTGGAGACCCAGTACTTC
>TRBJ1-5|.|14|TRBV7-9|few
CASSLAGGNQPQHF
TGTGCCAGCAGCTTAGCCGGGGGGAATCAGCCCCAGCATTTT
>TRBJ1-2|.|12|TRBV5-1|.
CASSVNGPGYTF
TGCGCCAGCAGCGTGAACGGCCCCGGCTACACCTTC
>TRBJ1-4|.|16|TRBV25-1|.
CASSEYRGGIDEKLFF
TGTGCCAGCAGTGAATATAGAGGGGGGATAGATGAAAAACTGTTTTTT
>TRBJ2-6|TRBD1|15|TRBV29-1|.
CSVRQGMGGANVLTF
TGCAGCGTCCGACAGGGGATGGGTGGGGCCAACGTCCTGACTTTC
>TRBJ2-3|.|14|TRBV5-1|.
CASSLASGPDTQYF
TGCGCCAGCAGCTTGGCCAGTGGCCCAGATACGCAGTATTTT
>TRBJ1-5|.|13|TRBV11-1|.
CASSLMENQPQHF
TGTGCCAGCAGCTTAATGGAGAATCAGCCCCAGCATTTT
>TRBJ1-1|.|15|TRBV6-5|.
CASSSPRGSRAEAFF
TGTGCCAGCAGTTCTCCCCGGGGCTCCCGGGCTGAAGCTTTCTTT
>TRBJ1-1|.|13|TRBV9|.
CASSAGINTEAFF
TGTGCCAGCAGCGCCGGTATAAACACTGAAGCTTTCTTT
>TRBJ1-5|.|15|TRBV7-2|.
CASSLAGALNQPQHF
TGTGCCAGCAGCTTAGCCGGGGCGCTCAATCAGCCCCAGCATTTT
>TRBJ2-7|TRBD2|13|TRBV12-5|.
CASALAGSYEQYF
TGTGCTAGTGCCCTAGCGGGGAGCTACGAGCAGTACTTC
>TRBJ2-1|TRBD2|16|TRBV7-9|.
CASSLPGLAGVNEQFF
TGTGCCAGCAGCCTACCAGGGCTAGCGGGAGTCAATGAGCAGTTCTTC
>TRBJ2-5|TRBD2|14|TRBV6-5|.
CASKSGGLGETQYF
TGTGCCAGCAAATCGGGGGGTCTGGGGGAGACCCAGTACTTC
>TRBJ2-7|.|14|TRBV7-2|.
CASSSPGGAYEQYF
TGTGCCAGCAGCTCCCCAGGGGGGGCCTACGAGCAGTACTTC
>TRBJ2-6|.|16|TRBV7-3|once
CASSSQGDSGANVLTF
TGTGCCAGCAGCTCTCAAGGAGACTCTGGGGCCAACGTCCTGACTTTC
>TRBJ2-5|.|14|TRBV4-1|.
CASSPGQTQETQYF
TGCGCCAGCAGCCCTGGGCAGACCCAAGAGACCCAGTACTTC
>TRBJ2-1|.|12|TRBV27|.
CASGTWDNEQFF
TGTGCCAGCGGAACATGGGACAATGAGCAGTTCTTC
>TRBJ2-5|TRBD2|17|TRBV15|.
CATSSGTSGRAYETQYF
TGTGCCACCAGCAGCGGGACTAGCGGGAGGGCCTATGAGACCCAGTACTTC
>TRBJ1-5|.|14|TRBV6-1|.
CASSEAGPGQPQHF
TGTGCCAGCAGTGAAGCCGGGCCGGGTCAGCCCCAGCATTTT
>TRBJ2-5|TRBD1|15|TRBV4-2|.
CASSQRTGPRGTQYF
TGTGCCAGCAGCCAACGGACAGGGCCCCGTGGGACCCAGTACTTC
>TRBJ1-5|TRBD1|14|TRBV5-6|.
CASSFGTDNQPQHF
TGTGCCAGCAGCTTTGGGACAGACAATCAGCCCCAGCATTTT
>TRBJ2-1|TRBD1|14|TRBV7-2|.
CASSYRTGPNEQFF
TGTGCCAGCAGTTATAGGACAGGGCCCAATGAGCAGTTCTTC
>TRBJ2-5|.|18|TRBV28|.
CASSRYFPRDKTQETQYF
TGTGCCAGCAGTCGGTATTTCCCCCGGGACAAAACCCAAGAGACCCAGTACTTC
>TRBJ2-5|.|15|TRBV5-6|.
CASSLVAGEGETQYF
TGTGCCAGCAGCTTGGTGGCAGGGGAGGGAGAGACCCAGTACTTC
>TRBJ2-2|.|16|TRBV19|.
CASRPGPGQNTGELFF
TGTGCCAGTAGGCCTGGTCCGGGACAGAACACCGGGGAGCTGTTTTTT
>TRBJ1-1|TRBD1|15|TRBV28|.
CASSRLGTENTEAFF
TGTGCCAGCAGCCGTCTCGGGACAGAGAACACTGAAGCTTTCTTT
>TRBJ2-5|.|13|TRBV12-1|.
CASSRTVQETQYF
TGTGCCAGCAGCCGGACAGTGCAAGAGACCCAGTACTTC
>TRBJ2-7|.|16|TRBV10-3|once
CAISESGPGTPYEQYF
TGTGCCATCAGTGAGTCAGGCCCGGGGACTCCATACGAGCAGTACTTC
>TRBJ2-3|TRBD1|16|TRBV6-5|.
CASSYRDRGNPDTQYF
TGTGCCAGCAGTTACCGGGACAGGGGAAACCCAGATACGCAGTATTTT